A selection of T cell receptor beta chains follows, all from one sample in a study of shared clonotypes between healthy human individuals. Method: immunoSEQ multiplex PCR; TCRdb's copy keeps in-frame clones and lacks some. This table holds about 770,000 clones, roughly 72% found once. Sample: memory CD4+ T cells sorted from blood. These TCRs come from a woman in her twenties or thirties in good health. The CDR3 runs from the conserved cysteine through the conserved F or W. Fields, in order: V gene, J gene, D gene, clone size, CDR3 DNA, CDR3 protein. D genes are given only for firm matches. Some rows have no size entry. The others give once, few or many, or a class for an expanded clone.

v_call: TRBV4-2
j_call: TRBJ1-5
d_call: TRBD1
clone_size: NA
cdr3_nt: TGTGCCAGCAGCTTTGGGACAGGGTTCATCGGTAGCAATCAGCCCCAGCATTTT
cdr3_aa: CASSFGTGFIGSNQPQHF

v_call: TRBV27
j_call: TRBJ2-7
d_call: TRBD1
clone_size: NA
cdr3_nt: TGTGCCAGCAGTTTGGCCGGGACAGGGAGCCACGAGCAGTACTTC
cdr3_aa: CASSLAGTGSHEQYF

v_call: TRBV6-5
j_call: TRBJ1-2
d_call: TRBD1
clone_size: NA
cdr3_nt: TGTGCCAGCAGTTTCTCGGGACAGGGGGCGGACTATGGCTACACCTTC
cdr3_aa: CASSFSGQGADYGYTF

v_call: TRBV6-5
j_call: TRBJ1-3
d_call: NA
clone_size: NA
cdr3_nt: TGTGCCAGCAGTTACAGTAATGGAAACACCATATATTTT
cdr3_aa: CASSYSNGNTIYF

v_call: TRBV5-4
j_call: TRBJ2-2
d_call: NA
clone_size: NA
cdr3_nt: TGTGCCAGCAGCAGAAGAATTGACACAACCGGGGAGCTGTTTTTT
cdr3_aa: CASSRRIDTTGELFF

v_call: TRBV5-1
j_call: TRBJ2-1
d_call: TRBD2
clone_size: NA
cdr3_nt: TGCGCCAGCAGCCTATCCGGGACTACGACGAATGAGCAGTTCTTC
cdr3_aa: CASSLSGTTTNEQFF

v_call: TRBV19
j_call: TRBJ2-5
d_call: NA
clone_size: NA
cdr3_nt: TGTGCCAGTAGTATGTTGGGAGAGACCCAGTACTTC
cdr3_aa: CASSMLGETQYF

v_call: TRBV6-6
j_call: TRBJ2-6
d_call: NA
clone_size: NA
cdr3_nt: TGTGCCAGCAATGGGCTTTCTGGGGCCAACGTCCTGACTTTC
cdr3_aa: CASNGLSGANVLTF

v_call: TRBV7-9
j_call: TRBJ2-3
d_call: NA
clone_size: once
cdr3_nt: TGTGCCAGCAGCTTAGTTCCTAGTTGGGATACGCAGTATTTT
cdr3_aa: CASSLVPSWDTQYF

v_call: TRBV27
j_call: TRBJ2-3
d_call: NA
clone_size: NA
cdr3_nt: TGTGCCAGCAGTTTGCGCAGGGCATCGGATACGCAGTATTTT
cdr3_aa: CASSLRRASDTQYF

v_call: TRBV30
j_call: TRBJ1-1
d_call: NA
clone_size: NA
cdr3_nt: TGTGCCTGGAGTGTTGGTCCTGAAGCTTTCTTT
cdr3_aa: CAWSVGPEAFF

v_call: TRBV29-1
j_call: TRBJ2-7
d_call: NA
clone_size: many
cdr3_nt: TGCAGCCCCCTTGGGGGCCCTGTAGAGCAGTACTTC
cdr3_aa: CSPLGGPVEQYF

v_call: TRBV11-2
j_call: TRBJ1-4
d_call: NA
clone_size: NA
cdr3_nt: TGTGCCAGCAGCACCGGGACATATGAAAAACTGTTTTTT
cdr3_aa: CASSTGTYEKLFF

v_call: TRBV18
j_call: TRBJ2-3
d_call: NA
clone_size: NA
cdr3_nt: TGTGCCAGCTCACCACCCACTAGGGGGTCCACAGATACGCAGTATTTT
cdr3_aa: CASSPPTRGSTDTQYF

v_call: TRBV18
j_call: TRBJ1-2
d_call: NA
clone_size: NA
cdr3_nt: TGTGCCAGCTCACCAAGGGAGGGGCCCAGTGGCTACACCTTC
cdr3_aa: CASSPREGPSGYTF

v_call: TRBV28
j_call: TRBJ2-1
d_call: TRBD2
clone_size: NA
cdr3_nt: TGTGCCAGCAGTTTTTTGCGGGAGGTAATCAATGAGCAGTTCTTC
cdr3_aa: CASSFLREVINEQFF

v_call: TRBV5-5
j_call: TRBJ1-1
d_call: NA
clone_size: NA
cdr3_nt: TGTGCCAGCAGCTTGAGGGAGGGTACTGAAGCTTTCTTT
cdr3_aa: CASSLREGTEAFF

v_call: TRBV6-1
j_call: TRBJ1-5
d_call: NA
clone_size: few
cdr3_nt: TGTGCCAGCCACGAGGGGGTGTCCGGTCAGCCCCAGCATTTT
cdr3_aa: CASHEGVSGQPQHF

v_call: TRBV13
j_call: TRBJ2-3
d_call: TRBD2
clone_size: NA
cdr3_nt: TGTGCCAGCAGCTTAACCCTAGCGGGAGATATGTTAAATACGCAGTATTTT
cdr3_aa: CASSLTLAGDMLNTQYF

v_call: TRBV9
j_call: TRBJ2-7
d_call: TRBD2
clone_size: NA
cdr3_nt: TGTGCCAGTCAGCCCGGGACTAGCTCCTACGAGCAGTACTTC
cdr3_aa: CASQPGTSSYEQYF

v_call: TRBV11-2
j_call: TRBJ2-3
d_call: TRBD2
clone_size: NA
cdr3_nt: TGTGCCAGCAGCTTAGGCGGGAGCTTAGATACGCAGTATTTT
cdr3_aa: CASSLGGSLDTQYF

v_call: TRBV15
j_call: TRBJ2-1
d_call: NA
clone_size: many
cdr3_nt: TGTGCCACCAGCAGAGATTTTGCCCTGGTGGAGCAGTTCTTC
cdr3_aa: CATSRDFALVEQFF